This T cell receptor (beta chain) was captured by sequencing in a study of shared clonotypes between healthy human individuals (dated by TCRdb to 2018 to 2020). Some background on the complete study: A few men and a couple of women, aged 18 to 49 years, made up the cohort. For each donor, CD4 naive and CD4 memory were each run on three plates, CD8 naive on two plates, and CD8 memory on one plate. The study deeply sequenced blood TCR repertoires of five healthy adults to estimate repertoire size and the extent of clonotype sharing between individuals. Libraries were prepared and TCR repertoires were sequenced by different laboratories using diverse techniques, in order to increase sequencing depth and limit assay-specific biases. Per donor, leukapheresis produced somewhere between about 0.9 and 9 billion PBMCs. What the research found in general, with its limitations: Based on pairwise subsampling, the degree of clonotype sharing among donors was expected to be affected by sequencing depth. Because the study included a small number of donors, the genetic and exposure-history diversity represented was limited. Approximately 4.8% of naive CD4, approximately 3.7% of naive CD8, around 2.3% of memory CD4, and approximately 0.39% of memory CD8 clonotypes were shared across a few donors. Incomplete sequencing was indicated by rarefaction of sorted-subset datasets, despite the large sequencing depth. Compared with non-shared clonotypes, clonotypes shared by all four sorted-subset donors had higher generation probabilities. Naive subsets generally had larger estimated clonotype richness than memory subsets. Sampling was restricted to blood, and TCR repertoires in tissue are likely to differ from TCR repertoires in blood.

Between the V and J ends, shortened by 5 bases and 5 bases respectively, the junction contains 16 bases. The germline V gene (reference sequence) supplies CDR1 MNHEY and CDR2 SMNVEV. The CDR3 measures 16 amino acids from cysteine to phenylalanine. CDR3 DNA is the only sequence kept; it has 48 bases, read in frame from the first base. TCR CDR3 regions were amplified from genomic DNA by multiplex PCR using the deep immunoSEQ assay. Genomic DNA extracted from each cell subset was distributed evenly over all wells of several immunoSEQ 96-well plates, and each plate served as one replicate. Each replicate PCR for sorted subsets received roughly 0.2 ug genomic DNA, equal to around 32,000 T cell genomes. Purified libraries were measured with a Qubit 3.0 fluorometer, size-checked on a Bioanalyzer 2100, and measured again with the KAPA Library Quantification kit. A separate single-read 150-cycle Illumina NextSeq 550 flow cell was used to sequence each immunoSEQ 96-well plate. Regarding the original processing steps: Because the immunoSEQ output included only junctional sequences and no quality scores, the filtering could not be the same as the filtering used for full-length reads. Sequences were annotated with PyIR, a Python wrapper for IgBLAST v1.9, using IMGT germline references to assign V/J genes and CDR3. Reads with weak V/J assignments (E-value above 1e-6), missing CDR3, stop codons, out-of-frame junctions, or ambiguous translated residues were removed. V3J clonotypes were defined as sequences sharing an identical inferred V gene, J gene, and CDR3 amino acid sequence. The percentage overlap between two repertoires was calculated by dividing the number of shared unique clonotypes by the size of the smaller repertoire. Repertoire richness was assessed with RTK rarefaction, the Chao1 estimator, and Recon v2.1 estimates of unobserved clonotypes. For all TCRbeta clonotypes obtained by the gDNA method from several donors, generation probabilities were computed with OLGA. The immuneACCESS repertoire file appears here via TCRdb, limited to in-frame rearrangements. These files lack a portion of the clones; in checked studies, under half of the deficit traces to unresolved V genes, and the cause of the others is not known. V and J calls and clone size come straight from that table; D and trimming were deduced from the DNA. The sample data list 740,000 or so clones, and 60% to 75% of these were observed just once. Roughly 1.9% of the sample comes from the top ten.

Donors were healthy HIV-negative adults with no recently reported acute infections or vaccinations. Every donor was a Caucasian adult living in Nashville, Tennessee, USA. Magnetic negative selection was used to enrich CD4+ T cells, after which naive cells were positively selected on CD45RA and the negative fraction became the memory subset. After blood collection by leukapheresis, PBMCs were isolated using Ficoll-Histopaque density gradient centrifugation and then cryopreserved in the vapor phase of liquid nitrogen. Analytical flow cytometry was used to check the purity and quantity of each magnetically sorted T cell population. Each sorted fraction had its genomic DNA isolated and then quantified by UV absorbance on a Nanodrop 2000c. With regard to this clone: Its antigen has not been determined. Base qualities are not at hand, and no much larger clone is one base apart.

The specimen was memory CD4+ T cells sorted from blood. The cell subset or site label here, explained by the study, means: CD45RA-negative fraction. This sequence originates from a woman aged 25 to 39 in good health. The sequence is built from TRBV27 and TRBJ2-6, with the D gene not clear enough to name. The CDR3 protein sequence reads: CASSPSTSNRANVLTF. The DNA sequence is given as TGTGCCAGCAGTCCCTCTACCTCTAATAGGGCCAACGTCCTGACTTTC. When the CDR3 is completed using the reference TRBV27 and TRBJ2-6 genes on either side, the full variable domain is EAQVTQNPRYLITVTGKKLTVTCSQNMNHEYMSWYRQDPGLGLRQIYYSMNVEVTDKGDVPEGYKVSRKEKRNFPLILESPSPNQTSLYFCASSPSTSNRANVLTFGAGSRLTVL.